This TCR beta chain was identified during a study of shared T cell receptors in the human thymus. The table came from immunoSEQ multiplex PCR; TCRdb's copy has only in-frame clones and leaves some out. The data show 630,000 or so clones, about 89% seen once. The CDR3 has 14 residues. With 4 bases removed from V and 6 bases from J, the gap between germline ends came to 16 bases. Germline V gene sequence: CDR1 SGHAT, CDR2 FQDESV (reference sequence). These same data were also listed under a study on human thymus T cells. That paper adds: The sample donors, healthy Finnish infants, were having corrective surgery for congenital heart defects. What related research reported was that thymic repertoires overlapped highly among unrelated individuals.

The chain uses TRBV11-1 and TRBJ2-7, with a weak D call TRBD1 (5 bases). Sequenced: thymocytes. The source is a boy younger than two with a congenital heart defect. The CDR3 sequence: CASSSPRHRGEQYF. The CDR3 bases are TGTGCCAGCAGCTCCCCCAGACATAGGGGCGAGCAGTACTTC.